This T cell receptor beta chain derives from a study of graft-versus-host responses after intestinal transplantation. Study details: Recipients across the board were started on anti-thymocyte globulin induction, then kept on tacrolimus and steroids for approximately three years. Study results and limitations: An association linked early post-transplant HvG declines with peak circulating GvH clone levels.

About this clone itself: The antigen is not known.

Sequenced by immunoSEQ multiplex PCR; TCRdb stores in-frame clones only, minus some. The repertoire holds roughly 96,000 clones, about 91% seen once, with approximately 0.54% in the top ten. This TCR came from a human donor who received an intestinal transplant. The material was unstimulated CD8+ T cells sorted from spleen or lymph node cells, obtained before intestinal transplant.

CDR3 in DNA: TGTGCCAGCAGTAAAACAGGGGGGGGTAATCAGCCCCAGCATTTT. It yields the protein CASSKTGGGNQPQHF. This chain uses TRBV28 with TRBJ1-5, with 8 bases lining up with TRBD1. Losses at the gene ends were 5 bases for V and 4 bases for J; bases not matched to a gene: 7. CDR3 length: 15 residues. Germline CDR1 is MDHEN and CDR2 is SYDVKM.